What follows are 24 T cell receptor beta chains derived from one specimen sequenced in a study of response to subunit inactivated influenza vaccine. TCRdb called the RT-PCR reads again in MiXCR, with one record for every CDR3 protein. Of about 500,000 distinct CDR3 sequences detected, about 15% appear once; the ten largest clones hold 3%. Source: CD4+ T cells sorted from PBMCs, taken less than 30 months after vaccination. These receptors originate from a man aged 45-69 years who received an inactivated influenza vaccine.

V and J are TRBV20-1 and TRBJ2-1, with TRBD2 matching over 8 bases. This CDR3 has 16 amino acids. Germline CDR1 is DFQATT and CDR2 is SNEGSKA (reference sequence). Trimming removed 0 bases from V and 2 bases from J; junction bases left unmatched: 6. The CDR3 coding sequence is TGCAGTGCTAGAGAACCAAGCGGGAGAGCCTACAATGAGCAGTTCTTC. Translation gives CSAREPSGRAYNEQFF.

This clonotype has a handful of counts. V gene TRBV3-1 combines with J gene TRBJ2-1, with TRBD2 identical over 9 bases. CDR3 size: 16 residues. Losses at the gene ends were 0 bases for V and 7 bases for J; bases not matched to a gene: 7. Germline loops: CDR1 LGHDT, CDR2 YNNKEL (reference sequence). DNA of the CDR3: TGTGCCAGCAGCCAAGATCGTAGCGGGAGTAGGAATGAGCAGTTCTTC. Its protein product is CASSQDRSGSRNEQFF.

V usage is TRBV7-3 and J usage is TRBJ2-3; D is undetermined. CDR1 SGHTA and CDR2 FQGTGA come from the germline V gene. This CDR3 region has 15 residues. Trimming pared 2 bases from V and 0 bases from J, leaving 9 bases between. As DNA, the CDR3 is TGTGCCAGCAGCTTAGGGCCGGTGAGCACAGATACGCAGTATTTT. Protein sequence: CASSLGPVSTDTQYF. Looking up the rest from reference TRBV7-3 and TRBJ2-3 gives the full variable domain: GAGVSQTPSNKVTEKGKYVELRCDPISGHTALYWYRQSLGQGPEFLIYFQGTGAADDSGLPNDRFFAVRPEGSVSTLKIQRTERGDSAVYLCASSLGPVSTDTQYFGPGTRLTVL.

A few counts support this clonotype. The chain combines TRBV18 with TRBJ1-5; maybe TRBD1 (5 bases). This CDR3 spans 13 amino acids. V lost 2 bases to trimming and J lost 6 bases, with 8 bases between them. Germline values: CDR1 KGHSH, CDR2 LQKENI. CDR3: CASSPGAGQPQHF. The CDR3, as DNA: TGTGCCAGCTCACCAGGGGCGGGTCAGCCCCAGCATTTT.

In this sample, this clonotype turned up a few times. This chain uses TRBV11-2 with TRBJ1-6; D remains ambiguous. CDR1 SGHAT and CDR2 FQNNGV come from the germline V gene. Trimming took off 5 bases at V and 9 bases at J, with 17 bases between the two ends. This CDR3 has 15 residues. The CDR3 is CASSTREGRSSPLHF. For the CDR3, the DNA is TGTGCCAGCAGCACTCGTGAGGGAAGGAGTTCACCCCTCCACTTT.

This clonotype was observed a handful of times. In DNA, the CDR3 is TGTGCCTGGTCTTTTGCGTTAGGGTTCAATCAGCCCCAGCATTTT. The encoded protein is CAWSFALGFNQPQHF. The chain joins TRBV30 to TRBJ1-5; no reliable D call. Germline V gene sequence: CDR1 GTSNPN, CDR2 SVGIG (reference sequence). The CDR3 runs to 15 residues. Trimming removed 5 bases at V and 3 bases at J, with 17 bases between.

V and J are TRBV23-1 and TRBJ2-5, with 9 nucleotides matching TRBD1. TRBV23-1 is classed as an ORF, of uncertain function. This CDR3 has 16 amino acids. Trimming removed 7 bases from V and 3 bases from J; junction bases left unmatched: 12. CDR3 protein: CASKTPVGTGKETQYF. CDR3 nucleotides: TGCGCCAGCAAAACACCCGTAGGGACAGGGAAAGAGACCCAGTACTTC.

This clonotype occurred a few times. The gene calls are TRBV9 and TRBJ2-2, with 8 bases aligning to TRBD2. V gave up 3 bases and J gave up 5 bases; unmatched junction bases: 6. The length of the CDR3 is 15 residues. Germline lookup yields CDR1 SGDLS and CDR2 YYNGEE. The CDR3 region is CASSERESETGELFF. The DNA of the CDR3 is TGTGCCAGCAGCGAGCGGGAGTCGGAGACCGGGGAGCTGTTTTTT.

This clonotype came up a few times. V is TRBV20-1 and J is TRBJ2-3; D tentatively fits TRBD1 or TRBD2 (5 bases each). V was shortened by 5 bases and J by 0 bases, with 12 bases between the two germline ends. In germline, CDR1 is DFQATT, CDR2 SNEGSKA (reference sequence). The CDR3 extends over 14 amino acids. CDR3 nucleotides: TGCAGTGCTGTTGTGGGACCTAGCACAGATACGCAGTATTTT. This gives the protein CSAVVGPSTDTQYF.

This clonotype was recorded at least ten times. V usage is TRBV4-3 and J usage is TRBJ1-2; no clear D. Germline V lookup: CDR1 LGHNA, CDR2 YSLEER. V was pared by 0 bases and J by 0 bases, with 11 bases between. The CDR3 consists of 16 residues. CDR3 bases: TGCGCCAGCAGCCAAGAAACCGGGAAAGCTAACTATGGCTACACCTTC. Translating it yields CASSQETGKANYGYTF.

This clonotype was recorded at least ten times. The gene calls are TRBV5-1 and TRBJ2-1; 11 positions match TRBD2. Germline V gene data show CDR1 as SGHRS and CDR2 as YFSETQ. The CDR3 spans 16 residues. V dropped 4 bases and J dropped 4; count of bases not matched to a gene: 7. CDR3 sequence: CASSLTSGSGYNEQFF. The DNA of the CDR3 is TGCGCCAGCAGCCTCACTAGCGGGAGCGGGTACAATGAGCAGTTCTTC.

This clonotype occurred a few times. The rearrangement uses TRBV29-1 and TRBJ1-1, with D uncertain. With 7 bases removed from V and 1 base from J, the gap between germline ends came to 7 bases. Germline V gives CDR1 SQVTM, CDR2 ANQGSEA. The CDR3 is 11 amino acids. The DNA for the CDR3 is TGCAGCGGCACAGAGAACACTGAAGCTTTCTTT. It yields the protein CSGTENTEAFF.

J is TRBJ1-2 and V is TRBV6-1, with a tentative D call TRBD1 (5 bases). The CDR3 has 16 residues. Between the trimmed V and J ends, which lost 1 base and 4 bases, there was a span of 16 bases. CDR1 and CDR2 from the germline V gene are MNHNS and SASEGT. CDR3 coding DNA: TGTGCCAGCAGTGAAGGAGAAGGGGCTCTGTCCTATGGCTACACCTTC. Its translation is CASSEGEGALSYGYTF.

This clonotype showed up many times. This chain connects TRBV2 to TRBJ2-1; the D is unclear. The CDR3 extends over 11 amino acids. The V gene lost 4 bases and the J gene lost 4 bases, with 2 bases spanning the gap. Germline lookup yields CDR1 SNHLY and CDR2 FYNNEI. In nucleotides, the CDR3 is TGTGCCAGCAGTGCATACAATGAGCAGTTCTTC. This sequence encodes CASSAYNEQFF.

The J gene is TRBJ2-1, the V gene TRBV5-1; TRBD2 matches 8 bases. CDR1 and CDR2 from the germline V gene are SGHRS and YFSETQ. The CDR3 spans 15 residues. V was pared by 5 bases and J by 7 bases, with 11 bases of the junction left unmatched. DNA for the CDR3: TGCGCCAGCAGTCCAACAACGGGAGGGCAAAATGAGCAGTTCTTC. This translates into CASSPTTGGQNEQFF.

There are many counts of this clonotype. The chain uses TRBV6-5 and TRBJ2-7; 10 bases align to TRBD2. CDR3 length: 15 amino acids. The germline V gene has CDR1 MNHEY and CDR2 SVGAGI. The J segment lost 2 bases and the V segment lost 0 bases, leaving 1 base of the junction unmatched. CDR3 residues: CASSYSLAGAYEQYF. As DNA, the CDR3 is TGTGCCAGCAGTTACTCTCTAGCGGGAGCCTACGAGCAGTACTTC.

This chain links TRBV27 with TRBJ1-6; possible D gene TRBD1, 6 bases. From germline, CDR1 is MNHEY and CDR2 SMNVEV (reference sequence). V gave up 7 bases and J gave up 14 bases, with 15 bases separating them. This CDR3 spans 12 amino acids. CDR3 amino acids: CASTSTGLSLHF. DNA of the CDR3: TGTGCCAGCACCTCTACAGGGCTGTCCCTCCACTTT.

The chain employs TRBV5-4 and TRBJ1-6; 7 nucleotides align to TRBD1. This CDR3 is 15 amino acids long. V lost 4 bases and J lost 10; bases outside the gene matches: 11. Per the germline V gene, CDR1 is SGHNT and CDR2 is YYREEE (reference sequence). The CDR3 region is CASSGPGQSISPLHF. DNA for the CDR3: TGTGCCAGCAGCGGCCCGGGACAGTCGATCTCACCCCTCCACTTT.

This clonotype was counted only a few times. V is TRBV6-4 and J is TRBJ2-1; D is uncertain. The CDR3 has 12 residues. Germline CDR1 is MRHNA and CDR2 is SNTAGT. Trimming cost V 5 bases and J 8 bases, with 10 bases left between them. The CDR3 sequence is CASSQDADEQFF. In DNA form, the CDR3 reads TGTGCCAGCAGTCAGGACGCAGATGAGCAGTTCTTC.

This clonotype came up a few times. The CDR3 DNA is TGTGCCAGCAGCTTAGCGCTTGGAGCGGGAGGTCTGGCAGATACGCAGTATTTT. It encodes CASSLALGAGGLADTQYF. V is TRBV7-6 and J is TRBJ2-3; 9 bases are shared with TRBD2. The junction had 11 bases not matched to a gene; V was cut back by 0 bases and J by 4 bases. This CDR3 has 18 residues. CDR1 and CDR2 from the germline V gene are SGHVS and FNYEAQ.

The table lists this clonotype with a few counts. V is TRBV18 and J is TRBJ2-5; tentative D call: TRBD1 (6 bases). V gave up 4 bases and J gave up 0 bases, with 9 bases separating them. The CDR3 has 14 residues. Germline CDR1 reads KGHSH; CDR2 reads LQKENI. DNA for the CDR3: TGTGCCAGCTCACGAGGACAGTACCAAGAGACCCAGTACTTC. It yields the protein CASSRGQYQETQYF.

The rearrangement joins TRBV12-3 or TRBV12-4 to TRBJ1-1; D may be TRBD1 (5 bases). The germline V and J ends were trimmed by 5 bases and 0 bases, with 16 bases remaining between them. This CDR3 region has 16 residues. The CDR3 spells CASSEPGRNMNTEAFF. The CDR3 DNA reads TGTGCCAGCAGTGAGCCGGGACGGAACATGAACACTGAAGCTTTCTTT.

This clonotype was observed a handful of times. The rearrangement links TRBV6-5 to TRBJ2-2, with 10 bases fitting TRBD2. This CDR3 region has 17 residues. Trimming removed 4 bases from V and 1 base from J; junction bases left unmatched: 6. CDR1 and CDR2 from the germline V gene are MNHEY and SVGAGI. The CDR3 spells CASSSPGTSENTGELFF. Written as DNA, the CDR3 is TGTGCCAGCAGTTCTCCCGGGACTAGCGAGAACACCGGGGAGCTGTTTTTT.

This clonotype has a handful of counts. The CDR3 region is CASSLELAGGPTEQFF. The CDR3 DNA reads TGCGCCAGCAGCCTCGAACTAGCGGGGGGGCCTACTGAGCAGTTCTTC. This chain joins TRBV5-1 and TRBJ2-1, with 13 bases that match TRBD2. In germline, CDR1 is SGHRS, CDR2 YFSETQ. The CDR3 covers 16 residues. After removal of 4 bases from V and 9 bases from J, the junction contained 10 bases not matched to a gene.